This T cell receptor (beta chain) derives from a study of glioma-infiltrating T cells after dendritic cell vaccination. Documented time point: after dendritic cell vaccination, including at tumor progression/relapse. Profiled with immunoSEQ multiplex PCR; TCRdb holds only in-frame clones, not every one. This sample has some 24,000 clones; over 85% occur once, and the top ten carry 2.5% to 3%. This CDR3 contains 15 residues. Germline values: CDR1 MNHNS, CDR2 SASEGT. The junction had 6 bases not matched to a gene; V was cut back by 7 bases and J by 4 bases. Specimen: blood, collected after dendritic cell vaccination. The chain is built from TRBV6-1 and TRBJ2-2; 10 bases map to TRBD1. The receptor's source is a human donor with glioblastoma. The CDR3 sequence: CASNLRDRGTGELFF. As DNA, the CDR3 is TGTGCCAGCAATCTCCGGGACAGGGGCACCGGGGAGCTGTTTTTT.